This TCR beta chain was profiled in a study of regulatory T cells in long-lasting Graves disease. Time point meaning: newly diagnosed GD, antithyroid drugs for less than 3 months. RNA extracted from PBMCs served as the sequencing template. Looked up from germline, CDR1 is SNHLY and CDR2 is FYNNEI. The CDR3 runs to 15 residues. Arm-PCR with iRepertoire HTBI primers amplified the CDR3 regions for these TCR beta libraries. MiXCR, applied by TCRdb to the multiplex PCR reads, yields one record per CDR3 protein. The table lists about 620,000 distinct CDR3 sequences, around 15% of them singletons, with about 18% in the top ten. This clonotype was counted between two and nine times. A much bigger clone sits one base away, suggesting this may be a read error. These data also formed part of another study, on T cells in Graves' hyperthyroidism and ophthalmopathy.

The input for sequencing was peripheral blood mononuclear cells (PBMCs), taken at new diagnosis, from a patient treated with antithyroid drugs. The sequence was collected from a woman between 25 and 40 years old with Graves disease. The chain couples TRBV2 to TRBJ2-3; 7 bases line up with TRBD2. The CDR3 region has the DNA TGTGCCAGCAGTGAGAGGGACTACCTCACAGATATGCAGTATTTT. Protein product: CASSERDYLTDMQYF.